The 7 T cell receptor beta chains in this list originate from one sample, sequenced in a study of cytomegalovirus exposure and HLA in healthy donors. The PCR used 60 Vbeta and 13 Jbeta primers. Libraries were prepared by immunoSEQ multiplex PCR; TCRdb keeps only in-frame clonotypes and omits some of them. The table has fewer than 200,000 clones, more than 75% seen once. The sample was PBMCs. Receptors originate from a girl aged 5-17 years in good health and CMV-seropositive.

The rearrangement joins TRBV27 to TRBJ2-7, with 7 positions matching TRBD1. CDR3 length: 12 amino acids. The J segment lost 7 bases and the V segment lost 4 bases, leaving 4 bases of the junction unmatched. CDR1 is MNHEY and CDR2 is SMNVEV in the germline V gene (reference sequence). The CDR3 reads CASSYLGQEQYF. The DNA of the CDR3 is TGTGCCAGCAGTTATCTGGGACAGGAGCAGTACTTC.

V and J are TRBV9 and TRBJ1-3, with TRBD1 identical over 9 bases. Germline CDR1 reads SGDLS; CDR2 reads YYNGEE. The ends lost 3 bases at V and 2 bases at J; junction bases unmatched: 3. This CDR3 region has 15 residues. The CDR3 loop reads CASSDWTGAGNTIYF. DNA for the CDR3: TGTGCCAGCAGCGATTGGACAGGGGCTGGAAACACCATATATTTT.

The J gene is TRBJ2-7, the V gene TRBV15; TRBD1 matches 9 bases. V lost 5 bases and J lost 6; bases outside the gene matches: 5. The CDR3 is 13 residues long. CDR1 and CDR2 (germline): LNHNV, YYDKDF (reference sequence). In DNA, the CDR3 is TGTGCCACCAGCTCGGACAGGGGACGCGAGCAGTACTTC. Translation: CATSSDRGREQYF.

The V and J genes are TRBV7-2 and TRBJ2-5; 9 nucleotides agree with TRBD1. V lost 4 bases, J lost 4 bases, and 7 bases stayed unmatched. The CDR3 extends over 15 amino acids. CDR1 and CDR2 (germline): SGHTA, FQGNSA. In DNA, the CDR3 is TGTGCCAGCAGCTCCGGACAGGGGTTGGGAGAGACCCAGTACTTC. It codes for CASSSGQGLGETQYF.

V and J are TRBV19 and TRBJ1-2; weak D call: TRBD1 (6 bases). V lost 2 bases to trimming and J lost 2 bases, with 12 bases between them. Per germline, CDR1 LNHDA and CDR2 SQIVND (reference sequence). This CDR3 region has 15 residues. The CDR3 sequence is CASSIQTGWNYGYTF. The DNA of the CDR3 is TGTGCCAGTAGTATACAAACAGGGTGGAACTATGGCTACACCTTC.

The chain employs TRBV11-2 and TRBJ2-3; D might be TRBD2 (6 bases). CDR3 length equals 14 residues. Trimming shortened V by 3 bases and J by 2 bases, and 9 bases separated the two germline ends. CDR1 and CDR2 from the germline V gene are SGHAT and FQNNGV. CDR3 coding DNA: TGTGCCAGCAGCTTGGGGAGGTACACAGATACGCAGTATTTT. This gives the protein CASSLGRYTDTQYF.

The V gene is TRBV15, the J gene TRBJ1-1; D possibly corresponds to TRBD1 (6 bases). This CDR3 comprises 15 residues. CDR1 and CDR2 from the germline V gene are LNHNV and YYDKDF (reference sequence). Trimming stripped 3 bases from V and 2 bases from J, with 13 bases between. The CDR3 reads CATSSRWTDNTEAFF. CDR3 in DNA: TGTGCCACCAGCAGCCGTTGGACAGATAACACTGAAGCTTTCTTT.